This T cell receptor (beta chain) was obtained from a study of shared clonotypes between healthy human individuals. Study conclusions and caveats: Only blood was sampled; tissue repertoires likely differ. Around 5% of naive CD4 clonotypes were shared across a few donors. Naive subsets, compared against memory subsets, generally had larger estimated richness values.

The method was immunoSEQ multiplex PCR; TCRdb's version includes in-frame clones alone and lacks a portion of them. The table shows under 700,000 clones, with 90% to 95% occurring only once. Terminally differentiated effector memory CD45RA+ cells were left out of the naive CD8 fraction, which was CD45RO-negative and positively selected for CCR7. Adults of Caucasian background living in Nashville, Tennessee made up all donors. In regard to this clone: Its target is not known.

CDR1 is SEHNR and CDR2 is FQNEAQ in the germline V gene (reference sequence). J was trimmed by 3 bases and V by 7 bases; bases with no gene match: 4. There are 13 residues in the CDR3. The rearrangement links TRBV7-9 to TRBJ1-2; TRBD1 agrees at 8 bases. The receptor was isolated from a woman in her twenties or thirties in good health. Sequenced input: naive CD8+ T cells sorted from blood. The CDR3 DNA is TGTGCCAGCAACGTACAGGGGGACTATGGCTACACCTTC. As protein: CASNVQGDYGYTF.